This T cell receptor (beta chain) was sequenced in a study of T cell responses to AZD1222 COVID-19 vaccine. CDR3 length equals 16 residues. CDR1 is LGHNA and CDR2 is YSLEER in the germline V gene. V was pared by 3 bases and J by 6 bases, with 17 bases between. TCRdb's copy holds only in-frame clones and misses some; the assay was immunoSEQ multiplex PCR. The sample shows some 150,000 clones, about 85% of them seen only once. The rearrangement uses TRBV4-3 and TRBJ2-2, with D maybe TRBD2 (6 bases). This sample comprised peripheral blood, obtained after recovery from COVID-19. The TCR was taken from an adult who had recovered from COVID-19. DNA of the CDR3: TGCGCCAGCAGCCACGTTACTAGCATGTTTCCCGGGGAGCTGTTTTTT. Encoded protein: CASSHVTSMFPGELFF.